This entry features one T cell receptor beta chain sequence. Original handling: ImmunoSEQ sequences covered only the junction and lacked quality scores; filtering therefore differed. The table came from immunoSEQ multiplex PCR; TCRdb's copy has only in-frame clones and leaves some out. V and J calls and clone size come straight from that table; D and trimming were deduced from the DNA. The sample holds 950,000 to 1,300,000 clones, around 74% seen once. The data are from a study of shared clonotypes between healthy human individuals. Sequences were obtained from memory CD4+ T cells sorted from blood. Documented subset: CD45RA-negative fraction. This receptor was taken from a man younger than 30 in good health.

The DNA for the CDR3 is TGTGCCAGCAGTACCGGGACAGACACTGAAGCTTTCTTT. It codes for CASSTGTDTEAFF. This chain joins TRBV25-1 and TRBJ1-1; TRBD1 agrees at 7 bases. In germline, CDR1 is MGHDK, CDR2 SYGVNS. V shed 5 bases and J 3 bases; nucleotides not matched to a gene: 3. The CDR3 has 13 amino acids.